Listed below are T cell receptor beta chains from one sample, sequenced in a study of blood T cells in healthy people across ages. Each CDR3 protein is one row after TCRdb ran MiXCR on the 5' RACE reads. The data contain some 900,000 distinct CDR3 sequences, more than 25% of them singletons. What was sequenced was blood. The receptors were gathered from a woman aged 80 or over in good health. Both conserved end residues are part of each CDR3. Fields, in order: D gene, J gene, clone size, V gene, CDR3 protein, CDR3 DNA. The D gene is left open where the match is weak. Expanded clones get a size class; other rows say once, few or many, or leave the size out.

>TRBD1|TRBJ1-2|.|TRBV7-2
CASSLGGQGSYTF
TGTGCCAGCAGCTTAGGGGGACAGGGAAGCTACACCTTC
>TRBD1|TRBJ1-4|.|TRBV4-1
CASSQGRGGGNEKLFF
TGCGCCAGCAGCCAAGGTAGAGGGGGCGGGAATGAAAAACTGTTTTTT
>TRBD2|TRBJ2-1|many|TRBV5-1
CASSLVSAGGPNEQFF
TGCGCCAGCAGCTTGGTCTCAGCGGGGGGGCCAAATGAGCAGTTCTTC
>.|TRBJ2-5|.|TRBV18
CTSSPPRGAKQETQYF
TGTACCAGCTCACCACCGAGAGGGGCGAAGCAAGAGACCCAGTACTTC
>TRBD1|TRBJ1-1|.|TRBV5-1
CASSSTPGQGLAEAFF
TGCGCCAGCAGCTCAACCCCGGGACAGGGGTTGGCTGAAGCTTTCTTT
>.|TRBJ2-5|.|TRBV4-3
CASSQSGGARETQYF
TGCGCCAGCAGCCAATCGGGCGGGGCGCGGGAGACCCAGTACTTC
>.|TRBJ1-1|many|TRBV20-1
CSARTGTEAFF
TGCAGTGCTAGAACCGGCACTGAAGCTTTCTTT
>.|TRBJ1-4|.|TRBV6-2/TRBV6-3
CASSYSIGSGLPTNEKLFF
TGTGCCAGCAGTTACTCGATCGGTTCCGGGCTACCAACTAATGAAAAACTGTTTTTT
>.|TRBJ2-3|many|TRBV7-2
CASSRDTRDTQYF
TGTGCCAGCAGCCGGGACACGCGAGATACGCAGTATTTT
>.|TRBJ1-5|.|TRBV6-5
CASSYSGRNMGNQPQHF
TGTGCCAGCAGTTACTCGGGGAGAAATATGGGCAATCAGCCCCAGCATTTT
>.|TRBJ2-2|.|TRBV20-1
CSARDKGSGPKLFF
TGCAGTGCTAGAGATAAGGGGTCGGGCCCGAAGCTGTTTTTT
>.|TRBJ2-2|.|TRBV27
CASSFGRISSGELFF
TGTGCCAGCAGTTTTGGACGGATATCCTCCGGGGAGCTGTTTTTT
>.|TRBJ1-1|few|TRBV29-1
CSVEDLRGSRQARNTEAFF
TGCAGCGTTGAAGATCTTCGGGGATCGAGACAGGCGAGGAACACTGAAGCTTTCTTT
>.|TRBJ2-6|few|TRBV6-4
CASIYQDIPTLGANVRTF
TGTGCCAGCATATACCAGGACATCCCCACTCTGGGTGCCAACGTCCGGACTTTC
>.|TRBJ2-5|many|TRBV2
CASSTNPGETQYF
TGTGCCAGCAGCACTAATCCAGGAGAGACCCAGTACTTC
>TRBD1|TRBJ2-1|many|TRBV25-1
CASSGTGLGNEQFF
TGTGCCAGCAGTGGGACAGGTTTGGGCAATGAGCAGTTCTTC
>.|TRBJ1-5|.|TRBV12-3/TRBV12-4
CASSSSQQPQHF
TGTGCCAGCAGTTCCTCCCAGCAGCCCCAGCATTTT
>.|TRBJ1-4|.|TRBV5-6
CASSPTGRANEKLFF
TGTGCCAGCAGCCCCACAGGGAGAGCTAATGAAAAACTGTTTTTT
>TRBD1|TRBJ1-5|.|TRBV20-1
CSAWTGGPQHF
TGCAGTGCCTGGACAGGGGGCCCCCAGCATTTT
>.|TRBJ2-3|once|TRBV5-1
CASTTRATDTQYF
TGCGCCAGCACGACCAGGGCAACAGATACGCAGTATTTT